The T cell receptor (beta chain) under discussion was sequenced for a study of blood T cell repertoires in COVID-19. At the level of the study: COVID-19 samples from acute and convalescent phases originated in the United States, Italy and Spain. T cells, B-cell-depleted T cells, or PBMCs supplied cDNA or gDNA.

Germline V CDR1 and CDR2: KGHSH, LQKENI. The CDR3 runs to 15 residues. J lost 7 bases, V lost 2 bases, and 6 bases had no gene match. The table lists this clone with a few counts. The protocol was immunoSEQ multiplex PCR, while the TCRdb copy is restricted to in-frame clones and leaves out a portion. The sample shows around 200,000 clones, approximately 90% of them seen only once. The sequence was collected from a man in his late teens or twenties with active or convalescent COVID-19. The chain is built from TRBV18 and TRBJ2-2, with 8 positions matching TRBD1. The sequenced material came from peripheral blood. The CDR3 loop reads CASSPKGQANGELFF. The CDR3 region has the DNA TGTGCCAGCTCACCAAAGGGACAGGCGAACGGGGAGCTGTTTTTT. Drawing the rest from reference TRBV18 and TRBJ2-2, the complete variable domain is NAGVMQNPRHLVRRRGQEARLRCSPMKGHSHVYWYRQLPEEGLKFMVYLQKENIIDESGMPKERFSAEFPKEGPSILRIQQVVRGDSAAYFCASSPKGQANGELFFGEGSRLTVL.